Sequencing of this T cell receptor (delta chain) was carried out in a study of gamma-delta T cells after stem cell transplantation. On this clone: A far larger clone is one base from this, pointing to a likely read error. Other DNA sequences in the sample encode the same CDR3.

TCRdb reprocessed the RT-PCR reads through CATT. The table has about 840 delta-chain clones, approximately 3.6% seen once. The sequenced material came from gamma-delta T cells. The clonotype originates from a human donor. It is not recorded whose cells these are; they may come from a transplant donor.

In DNA form, the CDR3 reads TGTGCTCTTGGGGAACGGTTCTGGTGGGGGATACCAGTGACAGGGCAGTTGATCTTT. This gives the protein CALGERFWWGIPVTGQLIF. This chain uses TRDV1 with TRDJ4; 10 bases are shared with TRDD3. The CDR3 is 19 amino acids. Germline CDR1 and CDR2: TSWWSYY and QGS. Germline trimming cut 1 base from V and 9 bases from J; bases unmatched to any gene: 23.